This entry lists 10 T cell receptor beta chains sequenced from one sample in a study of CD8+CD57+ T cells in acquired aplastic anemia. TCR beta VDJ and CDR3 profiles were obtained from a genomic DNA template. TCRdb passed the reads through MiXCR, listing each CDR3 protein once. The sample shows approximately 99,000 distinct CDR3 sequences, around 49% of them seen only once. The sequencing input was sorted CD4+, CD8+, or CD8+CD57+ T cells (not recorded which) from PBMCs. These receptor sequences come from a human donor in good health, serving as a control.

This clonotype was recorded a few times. As DNA, the CDR3 is TGTGCCAGCAGTCCGGGAGTGGGGGGGGCCTTCGCAGATACGCAGTATTTT. It codes for CASSPGVGGAFADTQYF. The chain recombines TRBV4-2 with TRBJ2-3, with D maybe TRBD2 (7 bases). The CDR3 has 17 amino acids. Trimming took off 6 bases at V and 4 bases at J, with 23 bases between the two ends. Germline CDR1 is LGHNA and CDR2 is YNFKEQ.

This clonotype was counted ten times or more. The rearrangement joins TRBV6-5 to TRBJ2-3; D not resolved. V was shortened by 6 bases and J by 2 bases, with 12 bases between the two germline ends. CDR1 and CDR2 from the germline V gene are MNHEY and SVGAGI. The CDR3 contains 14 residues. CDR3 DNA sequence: TGTGCCAGCAGCCCAGCAGATCACACAGATACGCAGTATTTT. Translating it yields CASSPADHTDTQYF.

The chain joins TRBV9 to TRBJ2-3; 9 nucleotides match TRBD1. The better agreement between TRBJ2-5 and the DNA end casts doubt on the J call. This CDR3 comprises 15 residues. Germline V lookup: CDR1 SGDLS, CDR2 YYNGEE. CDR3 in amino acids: CASSPRQGDRETQYF. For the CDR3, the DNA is TGTGCCAGCAGCCCCCGACAGGGGGATAGGGAGACCCAGTACTTC.

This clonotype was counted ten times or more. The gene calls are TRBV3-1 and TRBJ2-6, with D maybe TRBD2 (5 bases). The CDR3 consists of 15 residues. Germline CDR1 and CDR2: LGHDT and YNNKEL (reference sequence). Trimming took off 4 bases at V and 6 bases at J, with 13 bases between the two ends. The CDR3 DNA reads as TGTGCCAGCAGCCCTCCCGAGGGTGAGGCCAACGTCCTGACTTTC. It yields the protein CASSPPEGEANVLTF.

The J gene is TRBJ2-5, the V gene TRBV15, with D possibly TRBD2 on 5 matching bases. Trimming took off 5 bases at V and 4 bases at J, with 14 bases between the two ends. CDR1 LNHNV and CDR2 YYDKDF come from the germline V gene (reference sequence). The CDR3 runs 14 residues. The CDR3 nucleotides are TGTGCCACCAGCCCGGTCGAGGGCCCAGAGACCCAGTACTTC. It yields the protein CATSPVEGPETQYF.

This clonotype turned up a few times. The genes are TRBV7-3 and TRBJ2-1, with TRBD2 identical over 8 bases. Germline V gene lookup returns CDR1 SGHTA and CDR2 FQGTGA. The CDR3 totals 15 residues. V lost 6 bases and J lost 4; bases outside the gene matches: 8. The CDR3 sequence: CASSGSGVGYNEQFF. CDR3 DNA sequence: TGTGCCAGCAGTGGTAGCGGGGTGGGTTACAATGAGCAGTTCTTC.

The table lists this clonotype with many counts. CDR3 sequence (DNA): TGCGCCAGCAGCCAAGACGCGGGGTCCGAGCAGTACTTC. Its translation is CASSQDAGSEQYF. The V gene is TRBV4-3, the J gene TRBJ2-7; possibly TRBD2 for D (6 bases). V lost 0 bases and J 6 bases, leaving 9 bases between the germline ends. Germline V gene lookup returns CDR1 LGHNA and CDR2 YSLEER. The CDR3 contains 13 residues.

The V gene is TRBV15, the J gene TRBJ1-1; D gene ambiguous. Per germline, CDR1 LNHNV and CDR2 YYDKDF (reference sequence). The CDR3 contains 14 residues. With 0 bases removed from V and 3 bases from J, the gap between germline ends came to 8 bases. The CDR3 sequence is CATSRDKGYTEAFF. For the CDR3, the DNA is TGTGCCACCAGCAGAGATAAAGGGTACACTGAAGCTTTCTTT.

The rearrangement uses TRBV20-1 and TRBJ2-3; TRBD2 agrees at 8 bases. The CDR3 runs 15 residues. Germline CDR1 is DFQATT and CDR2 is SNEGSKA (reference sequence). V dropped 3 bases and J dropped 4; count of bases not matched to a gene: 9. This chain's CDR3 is CSASPSGREADTQYF. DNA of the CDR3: TGCAGTGCTAGCCCATCCGGGAGGGAGGCAGATACGCAGTATTTT.

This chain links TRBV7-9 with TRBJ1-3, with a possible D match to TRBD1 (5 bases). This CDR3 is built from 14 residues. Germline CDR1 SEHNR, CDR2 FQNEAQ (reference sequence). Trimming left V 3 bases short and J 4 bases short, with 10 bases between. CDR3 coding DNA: TGTGCCAGCAGCTTGCAGGGTTTCGGAAACACCATATATTTT. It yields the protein CASSLQGFGNTIYF.